The T cell receptor (beta chain) described here comes from a study of blood T cell repertoires in COVID-19. Study-level information: PBMCs, B-cell-depleted T cells, or T cells provided the cDNA or gDNA that made up the material.

Per the original methods: Reference gene primer amplification gave estimated nucleated cell counts. Sequenced by immunoSEQ multiplex PCR; TCRdb stores in-frame clones only, minus some. V and J calls and clone size are given by that table; D and trimming were obtained from the DNA. The data contain 250,000 or so clones, over 80% of them singletons. Across fewer than 25 US areas, participants ranged in age from roughly 18 to 95 years. Within the 2 weeks before study entry, each person in the exposed group met a COVID-19 case. The TCR originated in a woman in her thirties who had been exposed to COVID-19. The specimen was PBMCs or T cells enriched from blood (not recorded which).

Here the CDR3 reads CASSLVDAEAFF. CDR3 bases: TGTGCCAGCTCTCTCGTAGATGCAGAAGCTTTCTTT. This chain joins TRBV18 and TRBJ1-1, with no clear D. Trimming pared 6 bases from V and 8 bases from J, leaving 13 bases between. Per germline, CDR1 KGHSH and CDR2 LQKENI. This CDR3 spans 12 amino acids.